The 29 T cell receptor beta chains below come from one sample, sequenced in a study of chemoradiotherapy in HPV16-positive cancers (dated by TCRdb to between 2021 and 2024). Library prep was done by the immunoSEQ multiplex PCR assay. This is the immuneACCESS table as TCRdb keeps it, with only in-frame sequences that have V and J called. A part of the clones is gone; compared with another copy, unresolved V genes explain less than half, and the rest is unexplained. For this sample there are just under 7,000 clones; 75% to 80% appear just once. Of the sample, 3.6% falls within the top ten clones. This material was acquired from a patient who underwent chemoradiotherapy. These receptors all come from a human donor with HPV-associated anogenital cancer.

The chain employs TRBV7-9 and TRBJ1-2; D is uncertain. CDR3 length: 11 residues. Germline CDR1 and CDR2: SEHNR and FQNEAQ (reference sequence). V shed 2 bases and J shed 7 bases, with 5 bases lying between them. Here the CDR3 DNA reads TGTGCCAGCAGCTTAAGGGCTGGCTACACCTTC. Translating it yields CASSLRAGYTF.

This chain joins TRBV5-8 and TRBJ1-4; 7 nucleotides match TRBD1. The CDR3 is 17 amino acids. Germline CDR1 SGHTS, CDR2 YDEGEE. With V trimmed by 4 bases and J by 2 bases, 11 bases remained unmatched. The CDR3 nucleotides read TGTGCCAGCAGCCCCTGGGGGACAGCAAGTACTAATGAAAAACTGTTTTTT. Its translation: CASSPWGTASTNEKLFF.

The chain has TRBV7-9 and TRBJ1-6, with a tentative D call TRBD1 (6 bases). Germline loops: CDR1 SEHNR, CDR2 FQNEAQ (reference sequence). This CDR3 comprises 13 residues. Between the trimmed V and J ends, which lost 5 bases and 9 bases, there was a span of 11 bases. The CDR3 reads CASSRGQSSPLHF. The CDR3 DNA sequence: TGTGCCAGCAGCCGAGGACAGAGTTCACCCCTCCACTTT.

This clone was counted once. V usage is TRBV10-2 and J usage is TRBJ2-7; 9 bases are a match to TRBD1. CDR1 and CDR2 from the germline V gene are WSHSY and SAAADI. After removal of 2 bases from V and 9 bases from J, the junction contained 8 bases not matched to a gene. The CDR3 totals 14 residues. CDR3 bases: TGCGCCAGCAGTGAGAGCCCCGGACAGGGGTCGCAGTACTTC. Residues: CASSESPGQGSQYF.

The J gene is TRBJ1-1, the V gene TRBV11-2; maybe TRBD1 (6 bases). Deletions cut 1 base from V and 8 bases from J, with 11 bases between. Germline CDR1 reads SGHAT; CDR2 reads FQNNGV. The CDR3 covers 13 residues. The CDR3 sequence: CASSLAGGWEAFF. For the CDR3, the DNA is TGTGCCAGCAGCTTAGCGGGGGGCTGGGAAGCTTTCTTT.

This chain links TRBV7-5 with TRBJ1-1. TRBV7-5 is described as a pseudogene. The CDR3 loop spans 17 amino acids. The CDR3 DNA is TGTGTCAGAAGCCATACCTACACAAATTGCCCGAACACTGAAGCTTTCTTT. Its translation is CVRSHTYTNCPNTEAFF.

The chain has TRBV7-8 and TRBJ2-3, with D perhaps matching TRBD1 (6 bases). The CDR3 length is 15 residues. V was pared by 5 bases and J by 6 bases, with 18 bases between. Germline loops: CDR1 SGHVS, CDR2 FQNEAQ. The CDR3 here is CASSLRVTGSDTQYF. For the CDR3, the DNA is TGTGCCAGCAGCCTAAGAGTAACAGGGTCCGATACGCAGTATTTT. Looking up the rest from reference TRBV7-8 and TRBJ2-3 gives the full variable domain: GAGVSQSPRYKVAKRGQDVALRCDPISGHVSLFWYQQALGQGPEFLTYFQNEAQLDKSGLPSDRFFAERPEGSVSTLKIQRTQQEDSAVYLCASSLRVTGSDTQYFGPGTRLTVL.

This chain links TRBV5-8 with TRBJ2-7; 10 positions agree with TRBD1. The CDR3 has 15 residues. Germline V gene sequence: CDR1 SGHTS, CDR2 YDEGEE. V trimming: 5 bases; J trimming: 3 bases; junction bases outside the gene matches: 8. CDR3 in amino acids: CASRPTGGLSYEQYF. CDR3 nucleotides: TGTGCCAGCAGGCCGACAGGGGGCCTCAGCTACGAGCAGTACTTC.

V gene TRBV6-5 combines with J gene TRBJ2-7, with a possible D match to TRBD1 (6 bases). CDR3 length: 12 residues. V lost 8 bases and J lost 2, with 10 bases in between. The germline V gene encodes CDR1 MNHEY and CDR2 SVGAGI. Written as DNA, the CDR3 is TGTGCCAGCCGACAGGACGCCTACGAGCAGTACTTC. Its translation is CASRQDAYEQYF.

The chain carries TRBV9 and TRBJ1-4; D gene ambiguous. Trimming left V 0 bases short and J 4 bases short, with 13 bases between. The germline CDR1 and CDR2 sequences are SGDLS and YYNGEE. The CDR3 is 16 amino acids. Here the CDR3 reads CASSVGQVLDNEKLFF. CDR3 nucleotide sequence: TGTGCCAGCAGCGTAGGTCAGGTTCTTGATAATGAAAAACTGTTTTTT.

V and J are TRBV7-2 and TRBJ1-5, with no clear D. V gave up 3 bases and J gave up 3 bases, with 12 bases separating them. This CDR3 is 15 amino acids long. CDR1 is SGHTA and CDR2 is FQGNSA in the germline V gene. The CDR3 is CASSFRMDFNQPQHF. CDR3 in DNA: TGTGCCAGCAGCTTTAGAATGGACTTCAATCAGCCCCAGCATTTT.

The chain couples TRBV4-2 to TRBJ1-2; 10 bases match TRBD1. Germline assignment: CDR1 LGHNA and CDR2 YNFKEQ. The junction had 13 bases not matched to a gene; V was cut back by 4 bases and J by 2 bases. This CDR3 is 18 amino acids long. The CDR3 loop is CASSPRGDRGSLNYGYTF. The CDR3 DNA reads as TGTGCCAGCAGCCCGAGGGGGGACAGGGGATCCTTAAACTATGGCTACACCTTC.

The V and J genes are TRBV28 and TRBJ1-4; no definite D call. CDR1 MDHEN and CDR2 SYDVKM come from the germline V gene. V lost 7 bases and J 0 bases, leaving 18 bases between the germline ends. This CDR3 comprises 17 residues. This chain's CDR3 is CASTPANRIATNEKLFF. CDR3 DNA: TGTGCCAGCACACCCGCCAACCGGATTGCAACTAATGAAAAACTGTTTTTT.

The J gene is TRBJ1-1, the V gene TRBV19; D may be TRBD1 (6 bases). The CDR3 is made up of 15 amino acids. V lost 3 bases and J lost 0, with 11 bases in between. CDR1 and CDR2 (germline): LNHDA, SQIVND (reference sequence). Here the CDR3 reads CASSIGGQLNTEAFF. The CDR3 nucleotides read TGTGCCAGTAGTATTGGTGGACAGCTGAACACTGAAGCTTTCTTT.

The gene calls are TRBV28 and TRBJ1-1; D remains unclear. The germline V gene has CDR1 MDHEN and CDR2 SYDVKM. Trimming took 3 bases from V and 1 from J, leaving 12 bases between them. The CDR3 is 15 residues long. The CDR3 DNA reads TGTGCCAGCAGTTTGGACGTTGGGAAGAACACTGAAGCTTTCTTT. Residues: CASSLDVGKNTEAFF.

The genes are TRBV19 and TRBJ1-5; 7 bases agree with TRBD1. The V gene end was trimmed by 8 bases and the J gene end by 0 bases; junction bases not matched to a gene: 7. Germline CDR1 reads LNHDA; CDR2 reads SQIVND (reference sequence). CDR3 length: 15 amino acids. The CDR3 DNA follows: TGTGCCAGTCATACGACAGGGAATAGCAATCAGCCCCAGCATTTT. Translated: CASHTTGNSNQPQHF.

The chain joins TRBV4-2 to TRBJ2-7; tentatively, D is TRBD2 (6 bases). Germline CDR1 reads LGHNA; CDR2 reads YNFKEQ. Trimming pared 0 bases from V and 3 bases from J, leaving 12 bases between. The CDR3 covers 15 residues. The CDR3 nucleotides are TGTGCCAGCAGCCAAGAGTCGGGACTCTTCTACGAGCAGTACTTC. Translating it yields CASSQESGLFYEQYF.

This rearrangement joins TRBV28 to TRBJ1-5, with D unclear. With 3 bases removed from V and 7 bases from J, the gap between germline ends came to 7 bases. Germline assignment: CDR1 MDHEN and CDR2 SYDVKM. CDR3 length equals 12 residues. The CDR3 reads CASSFRAQPQHF. CDR3 coding DNA: TGTGCCAGCAGTTTCCGGGCCCAGCCCCAGCATTTT. Based on the CDR3 plus reference TRBV28 and TRBJ1-5, the full variable domain is DVKVTQSSRYLVKRTGEKVFLECVQDMDHENMFWYRQDPGLGLRLIYFSYDVKMKEKGDIPEGYSVSREKKERFSLILESASTNQTSMYLCASSFRAQPQHFGDGTRLSIL.

J is TRBJ2-5 and V is TRBV6-6; TRBD2 matches at 11 bases. The DNA matches TRBJ2-7 better at its end, which makes the J call doubtful. CDR1 and CDR2 (germline): MNHNY, SVGAGI (reference sequence). CDR3 length equals 15 residues. In DNA form, the CDR3 reads TGTGCCAGCAGGCCGCTAGCGGGGGGAACCTACGAGCAGTACTTC. Translation gives CASRPLAGGTYEQYF.

The CDR3 DNA reads as TGTGCCAGCAGTCAACAGGGCCGGGTCACTGAAGCTTTCTTT. Residues: CASSQQGRVTEAFF. The chain carries TRBV6-5 and TRBJ1-1, with D possibly TRBD1 on 6 matching bases. Trimming cost V 5 bases and J 4 bases, with 14 bases left between them. Per the germline V gene, CDR1 is MNHEY and CDR2 is SVGAGI. The CDR3 has 14 residues.

The table lists this clone with a few counts. This rearrangement joins TRBV7-9 to TRBJ1-1; D is ambiguous. With 3 bases removed from V and 6 bases from J, the gap between germline ends came to 17 bases. Germline CDR1 and CDR2: SEHNR and FQNEAQ (reference sequence). CDR3 length: 15 amino acids. The CDR3 DNA is TGTGCCAGCAGCTTTGGGTCCAGTGACCCTGCTGAAGCTTTCTTT. It translates to CASSFGSSDPAEAFF. The variable domain in full, completed from reference TRBV7-9 and TRBJ1-1, reads DTGVSQNPRHKITKRGQNVTFRCDPISEHNRLYWYRQTLGQGPEFLTYFQNEAQLEKSRLLSDRFSAERPKGSFSTLEIQRTEQGDSAMYLCASSFGSSDPAEAFFGQGTRLTVV.

The V call is TRBV7-2, the J call TRBJ2-7; a weak D match, TRBD2 (6 bases). The CDR3 sequence is 15 residues long. In germline, CDR1 is SGHTA, CDR2 FQGNSA. V lost 5 bases and J 4 bases, leaving 18 bases between the germline ends. CDR3 protein: CASSPILGGRYEQYF. The CDR3 DNA follows: TGTGCCAGCAGCCCTATCCTAGGAGGGAGGTACGAGCAGTACTTC.

The chain joins TRBV6-6 to TRBJ1-5; the D is unclear. The CDR3 runs to 15 residues. CDR1 and CDR2 from the germline V gene are MNHNY and SVGAGI (reference sequence). The ends were cut back, 4 bases at V and 0 bases at J, with 10 bases in the middle. CDR3 coding DNA: TGTGCCAGCAGTTTTAAAGCAGATAGCAATCAGCCCCAGCATTTT. It encodes CASSFKADSNQPQHF.

V is TRBV4-2 and J is TRBJ2-7, with 8 nucleotides matching TRBD1. CDR3 length: 15 amino acids. The trim removed 2 bases at V and 3 bases at J, leaving 6 bases unmatched. Germline lookup yields CDR1 LGHNA and CDR2 YNFKEQ. DNA for the CDR3: TGTGCCAGCAGCCAATTGGGGGACAGGAGCTACGAGCAGTACTTC. It specifies CASSQLGDRSYEQYF.

The rearrangement links TRBV28 to TRBJ2-3; 10 bases agree with TRBD2. Germline-derived CDR1 and CDR2 are MDHEN and SYDVKM. V lost 4 bases, J lost 1 base, and 5 bases stayed unmatched. CDR3 length equals 16 residues. The CDR3 region is CASSSLSGRGTDTQYF. In DNA form, the CDR3 reads TGTGCCAGCAGTTCCCTCAGCGGGAGGGGCACAGATACGCAGTATTTT.

The rearrangement joins TRBV28 to TRBJ1-5; TRBD1 agrees at 8 bases. Germline V CDR1 and CDR2: MDHEN, SYDVKM. The CDR3 consists of 16 residues. Germline trimming cut 3 bases from V and 6 bases from J; bases unmatched to any gene: 10. The CDR3 bases are TGTGCCAGCAGTTTGACAGGCAGGGGGCTAGGTCAGCCCCAGCATTTT. This sequence encodes CASSLTGRGLGQPQHF.

In nucleotides, the CDR3 is TGTGCCAGCAGCTTGCGAATTGGGACTGCCCGCTACGAGCAGTACTTC. Amino acids: CASSLRIGTARYEQYF. The chain joins TRBV5-6 to TRBJ2-7, with D perhaps TRBD2 (6 bases). V lost 1 base, J lost 3 bases, and 17 bases lay in between. The CDR3 is 16 residues long. Germline V CDR1 and CDR2: SGHDT, YYEEEE.

Here the CDR3 reads CASMGQFNEQFF. The DNA of the CDR3 is TGTGCCAGCATGGGACAGTTCAATGAGCAGTTCTTC. The chain employs TRBV28 and TRBJ2-1, with TRBD1 matching over 7 bases. CDR1 MDHEN and CDR2 SYDVKM come from the germline V gene. With 7 bases clipped from V and 6 bases from J, the junction kept 3 bases outside the gene matches. This CDR3 is 12 amino acids long.

The chain couples TRBV30 to TRBJ2-7; the D gene could be TRBD1 or TRBD2 (6 bases each). The V end lost 3 bases, the J end lost 6 bases, and 18 bases lay between the germline ends. This CDR3 spans 14 amino acids. Germline-derived CDR1 and CDR2 are GTSNPN and SVGIG (reference sequence). The CDR3: CAWRRGVGLSEQYF. The CDR3 DNA is TGTGCCTGGAGAAGGGGGGTAGGGCTCTCCGAGCAGTACTTC.